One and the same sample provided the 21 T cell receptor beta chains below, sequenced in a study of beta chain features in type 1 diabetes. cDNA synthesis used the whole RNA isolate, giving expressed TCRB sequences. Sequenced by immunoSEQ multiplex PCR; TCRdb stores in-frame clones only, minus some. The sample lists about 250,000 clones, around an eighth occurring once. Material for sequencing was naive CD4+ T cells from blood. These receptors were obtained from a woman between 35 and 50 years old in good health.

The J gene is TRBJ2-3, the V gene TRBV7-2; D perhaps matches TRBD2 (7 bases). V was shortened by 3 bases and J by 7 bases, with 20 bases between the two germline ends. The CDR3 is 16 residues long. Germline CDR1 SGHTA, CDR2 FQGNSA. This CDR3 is CASSFMGGRAENTQYF. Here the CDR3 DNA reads TGTGCCAGCAGCTTCATGGGGGGGCGGGCAGAGAATACGCAGTATTTT.

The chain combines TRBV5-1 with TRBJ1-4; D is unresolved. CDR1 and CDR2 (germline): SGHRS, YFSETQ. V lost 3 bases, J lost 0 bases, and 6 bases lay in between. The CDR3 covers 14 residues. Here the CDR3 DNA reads TGCGCCAGCAGCTCGGGAGCAACTAATGAAAAACTGTTTTTT. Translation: CASSSGATNEKLFF.

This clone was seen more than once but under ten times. The CDR3 reads CASPAGGTGPDTQYF. For the CDR3, the DNA is TGTGCCAGCCCGGCTGGGGGAACAGGGCCAGATACGCAGTATTTT. This chain connects TRBV6-5 to TRBJ2-3, with a tentative D call TRBD1 (6 bases). Trimming pared 8 bases from V and 4 bases from J, leaving 19 bases between. In germline, CDR1 is MNHEY, CDR2 SVGAGI. The CDR3 runs to 15 residues.

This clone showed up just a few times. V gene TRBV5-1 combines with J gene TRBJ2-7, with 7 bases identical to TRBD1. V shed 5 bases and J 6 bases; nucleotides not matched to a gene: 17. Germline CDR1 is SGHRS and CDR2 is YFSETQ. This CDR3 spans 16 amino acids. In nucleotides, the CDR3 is TGCGCCAGCAGTTCTGGACCGGAGACAGGGTCTTCCGAGCAGTACTTC. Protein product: CASSSGPETGSSEQYF.

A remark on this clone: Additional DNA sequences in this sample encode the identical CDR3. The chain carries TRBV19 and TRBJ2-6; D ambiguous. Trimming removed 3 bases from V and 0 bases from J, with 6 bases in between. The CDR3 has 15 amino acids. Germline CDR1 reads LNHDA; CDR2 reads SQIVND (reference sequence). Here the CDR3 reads CASSISSSGANVLTF. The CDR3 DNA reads TGTGCCAGTAGTATTTCCTCCTCTGGGGCCAACGTCCTGACTTTC.

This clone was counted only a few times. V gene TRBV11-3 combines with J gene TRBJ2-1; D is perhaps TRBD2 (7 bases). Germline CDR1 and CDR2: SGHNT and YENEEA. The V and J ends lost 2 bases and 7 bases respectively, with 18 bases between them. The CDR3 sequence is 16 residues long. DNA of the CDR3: TGTGCCAGCAGCTTATCGAGGGGGGGGCCGCGGAATGAGCAGTTCTTC. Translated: CASSLSRGGPRNEQFF. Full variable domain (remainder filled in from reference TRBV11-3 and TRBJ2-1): EAGVVQSPRYKIIEKKQPVAFWCNPISGHNTLYWYLQNLGQGPELLIRYENEEAVDDSQLPKDRFSAERLKGVDSTLKIQPAELGDSAVYLCASSLSRGGPRNEQFFGPGTRLTVL.

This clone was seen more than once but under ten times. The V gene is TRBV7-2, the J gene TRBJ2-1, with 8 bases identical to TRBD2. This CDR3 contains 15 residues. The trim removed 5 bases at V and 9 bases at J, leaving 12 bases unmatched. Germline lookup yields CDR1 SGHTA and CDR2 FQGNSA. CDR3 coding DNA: TGTGCCAGCAGCCCGTTTGCGGGGGGACCCAGTGAGCAGTTCTTC. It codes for CASSPFAGGPSEQFF. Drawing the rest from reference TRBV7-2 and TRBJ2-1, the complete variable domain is GAGVSQSPSNKVTEKGKDVELRCDPISGHTALYWYRQSLGQGLEFLIYFQGNSAPDKSGLPSDRFSAERTGGSVSTLTIQRTQQEDSAVYLCASSPFAGGPSEQFFGPGTRLTVL.

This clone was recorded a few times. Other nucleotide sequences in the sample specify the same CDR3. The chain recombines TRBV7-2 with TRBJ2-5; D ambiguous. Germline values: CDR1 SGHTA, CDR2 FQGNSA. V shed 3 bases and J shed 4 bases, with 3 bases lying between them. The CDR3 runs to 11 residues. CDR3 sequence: CASSFLETQYF. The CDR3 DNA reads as TGTGCCAGCAGCTTTCTAGAGACCCAGTACTTC. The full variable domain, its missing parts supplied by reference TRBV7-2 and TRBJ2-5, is GAGVSQSPSNKVTEKGKDVELRCDPISGHTALYWYRQSLGQGLEFLIYFQGNSAPDKSGLPSDRFSAERTGGSVSTLTIQRTQQEDSAVYLCASSFLETQYFGPGTRLLVL.

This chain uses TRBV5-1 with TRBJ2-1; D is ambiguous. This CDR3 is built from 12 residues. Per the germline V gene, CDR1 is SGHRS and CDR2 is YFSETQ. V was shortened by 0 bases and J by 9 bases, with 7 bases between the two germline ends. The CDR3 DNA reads TGCGCCAGCAGCTTGGGCGGAGTTGAGCAGTTCTTC. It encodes CASSLGGVEQFF.

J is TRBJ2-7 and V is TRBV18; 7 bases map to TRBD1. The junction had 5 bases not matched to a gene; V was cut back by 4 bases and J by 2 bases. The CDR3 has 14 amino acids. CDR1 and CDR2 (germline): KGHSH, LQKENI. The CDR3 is CASSLGTETYEQYF. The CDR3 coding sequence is TGTGCCAGCTCACTAGGGACAGAGACCTACGAGCAGTACTTC.

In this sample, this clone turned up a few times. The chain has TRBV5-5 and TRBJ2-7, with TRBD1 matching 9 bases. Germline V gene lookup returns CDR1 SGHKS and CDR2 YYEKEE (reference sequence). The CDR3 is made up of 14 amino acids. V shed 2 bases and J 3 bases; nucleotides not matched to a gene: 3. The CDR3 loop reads CASSFDRGGYEQYF. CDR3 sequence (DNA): TGTGCCAGCAGCTTTGACAGGGGGGGCTACGAGCAGTACTTC.

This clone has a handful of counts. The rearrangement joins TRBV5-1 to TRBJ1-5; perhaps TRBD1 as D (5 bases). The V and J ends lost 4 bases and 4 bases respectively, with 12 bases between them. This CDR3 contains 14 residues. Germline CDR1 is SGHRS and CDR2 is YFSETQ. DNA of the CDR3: TGCGCCAGCAGCCCAGGACCAGGGAATCAGCCCCAGCATTTT. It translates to CASSPGPGNQPQHF.

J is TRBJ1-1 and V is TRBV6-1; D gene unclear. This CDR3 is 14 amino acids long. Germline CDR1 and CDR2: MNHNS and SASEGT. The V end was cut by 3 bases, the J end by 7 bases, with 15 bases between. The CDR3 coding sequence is TGTGCCAGCAGTGACGCAGATTGGGCGCGTGAAGCTTTCTTT. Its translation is CASSDADWAREAFF.

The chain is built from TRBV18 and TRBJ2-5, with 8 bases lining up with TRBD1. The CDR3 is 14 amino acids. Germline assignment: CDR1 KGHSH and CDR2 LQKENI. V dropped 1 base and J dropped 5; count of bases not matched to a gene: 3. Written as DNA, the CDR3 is TGTGCCAGCTCACCACGGACAGGGTACGAGACCCAGTACTTC. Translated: CASSPRTGYETQYF.

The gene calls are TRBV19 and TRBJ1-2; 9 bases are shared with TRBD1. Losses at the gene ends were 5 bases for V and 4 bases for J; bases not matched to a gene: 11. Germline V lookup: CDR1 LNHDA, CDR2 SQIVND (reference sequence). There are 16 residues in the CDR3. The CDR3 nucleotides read TGTGCCAGTAGTGGGCCTCGGGACAGGGCAGTCTATGGCTACACCTTC. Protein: CASSGPRDRAVYGYTF.

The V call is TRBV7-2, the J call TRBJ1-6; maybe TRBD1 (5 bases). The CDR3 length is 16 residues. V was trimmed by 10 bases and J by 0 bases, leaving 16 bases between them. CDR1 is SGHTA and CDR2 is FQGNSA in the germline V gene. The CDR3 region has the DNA TGTGCCACTTACCAGGGTGGTCGCTCCTATAATTCACCCCTCCACTTT. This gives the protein CATYQGGRSYNSPLHF.

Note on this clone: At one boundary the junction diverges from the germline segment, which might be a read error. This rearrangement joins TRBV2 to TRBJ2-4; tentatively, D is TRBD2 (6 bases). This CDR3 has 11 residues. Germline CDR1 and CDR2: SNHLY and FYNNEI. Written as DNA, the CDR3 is TGTGCCAGCAGTGAAGAGAACCGGGGGAACTTC. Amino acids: CASSEENRGNF.

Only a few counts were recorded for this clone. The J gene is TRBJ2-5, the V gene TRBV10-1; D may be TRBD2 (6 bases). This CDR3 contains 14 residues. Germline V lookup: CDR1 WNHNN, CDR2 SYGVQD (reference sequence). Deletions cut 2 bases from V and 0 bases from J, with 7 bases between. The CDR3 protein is CASSEGGNQETQYF. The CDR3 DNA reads TGCGCCAGCAGTGAGGGGGGGAACCAAGAGACCCAGTACTTC.

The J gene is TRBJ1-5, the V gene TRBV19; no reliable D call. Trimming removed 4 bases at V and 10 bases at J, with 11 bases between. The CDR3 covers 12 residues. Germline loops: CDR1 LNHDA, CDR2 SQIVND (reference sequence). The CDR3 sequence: CASSTQWAPQHF. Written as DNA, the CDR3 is TGTGCCAGTAGTACCCAATGGGCTCCCCAGCATTTT.

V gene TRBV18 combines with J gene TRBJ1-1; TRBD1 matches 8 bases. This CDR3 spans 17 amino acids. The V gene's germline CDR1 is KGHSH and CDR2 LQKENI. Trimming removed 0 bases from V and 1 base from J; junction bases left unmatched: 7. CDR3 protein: CASSPPASGGTNTEAFF. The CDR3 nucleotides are TGTGCCAGCTCACCACCCGCCTCAGGGGGCACGAACACTGAAGCTTTCTTT. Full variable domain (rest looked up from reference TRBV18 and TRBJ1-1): NAGVMQNPRHLVRRRGQEARLRCSPMKGHSHVYWYRQLPEEGLKFMVYLQKENIIDESGMPKERFSAEFPKEGPSILRIQQVVRGDSAAYFCASSPPASGGTNTEAFFGQGTRLTVV.

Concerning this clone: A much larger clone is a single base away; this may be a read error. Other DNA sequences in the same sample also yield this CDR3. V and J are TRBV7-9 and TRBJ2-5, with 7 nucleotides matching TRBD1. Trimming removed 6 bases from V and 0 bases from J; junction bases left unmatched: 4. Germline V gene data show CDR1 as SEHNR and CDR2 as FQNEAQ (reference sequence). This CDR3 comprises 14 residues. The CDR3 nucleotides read TGTGCCAGCAGTTCGGGACAGTACCAAGAGACCCAGTACTTC. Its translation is CASSSGQYQETQYF.